This TCR beta chain was retrieved from a study of vaccination and CD4 T cells after COVID-19. Details on this clonotype: Its antigen is unidentified.

The V gene lost 5 bases and the J gene lost 5 bases, with 13 bases spanning the gap. Germline V CDR1 and CDR2: MNHEY, SMNVEV (reference sequence). The CDR3 runs to 13 residues. Noted treatment: 10-day PBMC culture with coronavirus spike peptide pools or control peptides (ViraFEST assay). Sequencing of DNA taken from cultured CD4+ T cells relied on the Oncomine TCR Beta short-read assay. TCRdb re-called the PCR reads through MiXCR, storing one row per CDR3 protein. The table includes some 9,600 distinct CDR3 sequences, approximately 63% detected once. The chain uses TRBV27 and TRBJ2-7, with D unresolved. Sequences were obtained from CD4+ T cells from blood, cultured in vitro. This TCR came from a human donor who had recovered from COVID-19. This CDR3 is CASSPDGTHEQYF. DNA of the CDR3: TGTGCCAGCAGTCCCGACGGTACCCACGAGCAGTACTTC.